This T cell receptor (beta chain) originates from a study of blood T cell repertoires in COVID-19. Study as a whole: From T cells, B-cell-depleted T cells, or PBMCs came the material, which was cDNA or gDNA.

Per the original data handling: By means of reference gene primer amplification, nucleated cell counts were estimated. Clones were sequenced by immunoSEQ multiplex PCR, and TCRdb holds only the in-frame ones, with some missing. The V and J calls and the clone size are those of that table, but D and trimming were determined from the DNA. The sample shows more than 100,000 clones, more than 75% of them seen only once. CDR3 size: 13 residues. V lost 4 bases, J lost 0 bases, and 7 bases lay in between. From germline, CDR1 is LNHDA and CDR2 SQIVND (reference sequence). Material for sequencing was peripheral blood. The chain joins TRBV19 to TRBJ2-7; tentatively, D is TRBD1 (6 bases). This TCR came from a man in his sixties or seventies with active COVID-19. This chain's CDR3 is CASSKGDSYEQYF. The DNA for the CDR3 is TGTGCCAGTAGTAAGGGGGACTCCTACGAGCAGTACTTC.